These T cell receptor beta chains were read from a single sample in a study of T cell changes during pregnancy in multiple sclerosis. Using immunoSEQ multiplex PCR, the repertoire was profiled, and TCRdb retains in-frame clones only, with some absent. The repertoire includes roughly 60,000 clones, approximately 96% of them detected once, and 2% to 2.5% sits in the top ten. The input for sequencing was CD8+ T cells from peripheral blood mononuclear cells, taken after pregnancy. The receptors shown here come from a female donor with multiple sclerosis, enrolled in a pregnancy study. CDR3s include the opening cysteine and the closing phenylalanine or tryptophan. The D gene is left open where the match is weak. Only some rows state a clone size, as once, few, many or a class for expanded clones.

TRBD1	NA	TRBV27	TRBJ2-1	CASSDPGQGYPNEQFF	TGTGCCAGCAGCGACCCCGGACAGGGGTATCCCAATGAGCAGTTCTTC
TRBD1	once	TRBV28	TRBJ1-4	CASSNPGGGGEKLFF	TGTGCCAGCAGTAATCCAGGGGGCGGGGGTGAAAAACTGTTTTTT
TRBD1	NA	TRBV28	TRBJ1-4	CASSGDRADEKLFF	TGTGCCAGCAGCGGTGACAGGGCCGATGAAAAACTGTTTTTT
TRBD1	NA	TRBV27	TRBJ2-1	CASIPTGQGGDEQFF	TGTGCCAGCATTCCGACCGGACAGGGGGGCGATGAGCAGTTCTTC
TRBD2	once	TRBV7-8	TRBJ2-5	CASNWGIAGDVETQYF	TGTGCCAGCAACTGGGGGATAGCGGGAGATGTTGAGACCCAGTACTTC
TRBD2	NA	TRBV10-3	TRBJ2-1	CAIRTIAGGPEGEQFF	TGTGCCATCCGAACTATAGCGGGAGGGCCGGAGGGTGAGCAGTTCTTC
NA	NA	TRBV6-5	TRBJ2-7	CASSYGQIDAYEQYF	TGTGCCAGCAGTTACGGACAGATTGATGCTTACGAGCAGTACTTC
NA	NA	TRBV4-3	TRBJ1-2	CASSQDPGSGYTF	TGCGCCAGCAGCCAAGACCCTGGGAGTGGCTACACCTTC
NA	once	TRBV6-1	TRBJ2-7	CASSEETAGIYEQYF	TGTGCCAGCAGTGAAGAGACGGCAGGGATCTACGAGCAGTACTTC
NA	NA	TRBV4-3	TRBJ1-5	CASSQVRGNTQPQHF	TGCGCCAGCAGCCAAGTGAGGGGGAATACTCAGCCCCAGCATTTT
TRBD2	NA	TRBV4-3	TRBJ2-1	CASSQDAGTSLREQFF	TGCGCCAGCAGCCAAGACGCCGGGACTAGTCTAAGGGAGCAGTTCTTC
TRBD2	NA	TRBV29-1	TRBJ2-7	CSVLAGGYEQYF	TGCAGCGTTCTAGCGGGCGGCTACGAGCAGTACTTC
TRBD2	NA	TRBV5-1	TRBJ2-5	CASSPWTSGSETQYF	TGCGCCAGCAGCCCCTGGACTAGCGGGAGTGAGACCCAGTACTTC
NA	NA	TRBV2	TRBJ2-5	CASSAGQLQETQYF	TGTGCCAGCAGTGCCGGACAGTTGCAAGAGACCCAGTACTTC
TRBD2	NA	TRBV5-1	TRBJ2-1	CASSLGGLASSEQFF	TGCGCCAGCAGCTTGGGGGGACTAGCTAGTTCTGAGCAGTTCTTC
TRBD1	once	TRBV29-1	TRBJ2-7	CSVQTGQGISEQYF	TGCAGCGTCCAGACGGGACAGGGGATATCCGAGCAGTACTTC
NA	NA	TRBV29-1	TRBJ2-7	CSVSGPSYEQYF	TGCAGCGTTAGCGGACCTTCCTACGAGCAGTACTTC
TRBD1	NA	TRBV9	TRBJ2-5	CASSGGQGPTETQYF	TGTGCCAGCAGCGGGGGACAGGGCCCAACGGAGACCCAGTACTTC
NA	NA	TRBV7-2	TRBJ2-1	CASSLYRYESNEQFF	TGTGCCAGCAGCTTATACAGGTACGAATCCAATGAGCAGTTCTTC
NA	NA	TRBV5-5	TRBJ1-5	CASSLVGVSSNQPQHF	TGTGCCAGCAGCTTGGTCGGGGTTTCGAGCAATCAGCCCCAGCATTTT
NA	NA	TRBV28	TRBJ2-7	CASSEGFSPHEQYF	TGTGCCAGCAGTGAGGGATTTAGCCCCCACGAGCAGTACTTC
NA	NA	TRBV7-9	TRBJ2-1	CASSFLVGEAFF	TGTGCCAGCAGCTTTCTGGTGGGAGAGGCGTTCTTC
NA	NA	TRBV6-4	TRBJ1-2	CASQTSANYGYTF	TGTGCCTCCCAGACATCGGCGAACTATGGCTACACCTTC
TRBD1	NA	TRBV6-6	TRBJ2-2	CASSYGTGGELFF	TGTGCCAGCAGTTATGGGACAGGCGGGGAGCTGTTTTTT
NA	NA	TRBV27	TRBJ1-1	CASSSRTDPMNTEAFF	TGTGCCAGCAGTTCGAGGACAGACCCCATGAACACTGAAGCTTTCTTT
NA	NA	TRBV5-4	TRBJ2-7	CASSLQGLYYEQYF	TGTGCCAGCAGCTTGCAGGGTCTATACTACGAGCAGTACTTC
TRBD2	NA	TRBV7-6	TRBJ2-7	CASSLGGGSSYEQYF	TGTGCCAGCAGCTTAGGAGGCGGGAGCTCCTACGAGCAGTACTTC
NA	NA	TRBV19	TRBJ2-5	CASTMTGRTETQYF	TGTGCCAGTACCATGACAGGGAGGACAGAGACCCAGTACTTC